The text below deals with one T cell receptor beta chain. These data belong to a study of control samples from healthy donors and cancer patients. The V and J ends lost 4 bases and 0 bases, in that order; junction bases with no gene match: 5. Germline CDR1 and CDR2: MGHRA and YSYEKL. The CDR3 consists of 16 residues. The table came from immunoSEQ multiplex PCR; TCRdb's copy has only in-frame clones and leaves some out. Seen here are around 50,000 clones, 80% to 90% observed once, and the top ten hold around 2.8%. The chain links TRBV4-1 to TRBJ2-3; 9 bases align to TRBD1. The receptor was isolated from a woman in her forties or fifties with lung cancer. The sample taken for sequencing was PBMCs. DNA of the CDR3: TGCGCCAGCAGCCTCAGACAGGGGGGCAGCACAGATACGCAGTATTTT. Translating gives CASSLRQGGSTDTQYF.